The next 19 T cell receptor beta chains were all read from a single sample in a study of CD8 T cells in ankylosing spondylitis. TCRdb reprocessed the 5' RACE reads with MiXCR, giving one entry per CDR3 protein. The data show 100,000 or so distinct CDR3 sequences, about 9% seen once. Whole-study findings and limits: The study identified a TCR beta motif of under ten highly homologous variants that appeared characteristic of ankylosing spondylitis blood.

The antigens of these receptors remain unknown. The sample comprised blood, either unsorted or a sorted T cell fraction (not recorded which). The source is a male donor with ankylosing spondylitis.

This clonotype has at least ten counts. CDR3 coding DNA: TGTGCCAGCAGCGTACTGGGACTAGCGGGAGCCTACGAGCAGTACTTC. Protein: CASSVLGLAGAYEQYF. The chain couples TRBV7-2 to TRBJ2-7; the match to TRBD2 covers 14 bases. The CDR3 runs 16 residues. The V and J ends lost 5 bases and 2 bases, in that order; junction bases with no gene match: 5. The germline gives CDR1 SGHTA, CDR2 FQGNSA.

By share, this clonotype ranks as medium-sized. The V gene is TRBV5-1, the J gene TRBJ1-1; 7 bases match TRBD1. The junction had 7 bases not matched to a gene; V was cut back by 4 bases and J by 1 base. Germline lookup yields CDR1 SGHRS and CDR2 YFSETQ. This CDR3 has 15 residues. The CDR3 DNA reads as TGCGCCAGCAGCGCGCTGAACAGGGGGAACACTGAAGCTTTCTTT. Translating gives CASSALNRGNTEAFF.

This clonotype came up many times. The V call is TRBV12-3 or TRBV12-4, the J call TRBJ2-1; possibly TRBD2 for D (6 bases). Between the trimmed V and J ends, which lost 5 bases and 1 base, there was a span of 15 bases. This CDR3 is 16 amino acids long. The DNA of the CDR3 is TGTGCCAGCAGTCCCTACGGGAGCTTGTCCTACAATGAGCAGTTCTTC. Its translation: CASSPYGSLSYNEQFF.

This clonotype came up many times. One end of the junction does not line up with germline, which may come from a read error. J is TRBJ2-1 and V is TRBV29-1; weak D call: TRBD2 (5 bases). In germline, CDR1 is SQVTM, CDR2 ANQGSEA. This CDR3 contains 14 residues. This CDR3 is CSVELGRVSNEQFF. CDR3 nucleotide sequence: TGCAGCGTTGAACTCGGGCGGGTATCCAATGAGCAGTTTTTC.

This clonotype was detected only a few times. The chain recombines TRBV15 with TRBJ1-2; D gene uncertain. There are 13 residues in the CDR3. From germline, CDR1 is LNHNV and CDR2 YYDKDF (reference sequence). V lost 2 bases to trimming and J lost 8 bases, with 12 bases between them. CDR3 nucleotide sequence: TGTGCCACCAGCAGATCTGGAGCCCGCGGCTACACCTTC. This encodes CATSRSGARGYTF.

J is TRBJ1-2 and V is TRBV5-1, with D possibly being TRBD1 (5 bases). CDR1 is SGHRS, CDR2 YFSETQ, per germline. CDR3 length: 14 amino acids. The V end was cut by 0 bases, the J end by 8 bases, with 14 bases between. In nucleotides, the CDR3 is TGCGCCAGCAGCTTGGCGGGGGATCGGGAAGGCTACACCTTC. Protein product: CASSLAGDREGYTF.

On this clonotype: A much larger clone differs from this one at a single base, so this may be a read error. The rearrangement links TRBV11-2 to TRBJ2-3; a possible D gene is TRBD2 (5 bases). Deletions cut 4 bases from V and 5 bases from J, with 16 bases between. The CDR3 consists of 15 residues. The germline gives CDR1 SGHAT, CDR2 FQNNGV. The CDR3 reads CASSSRIGVKDTQYF. The CDR3, as DNA: TGTGCCAGCAGCTCCAGGATCGGGGTCAAAGATACGCAGTATTTT. The complete variable domain, with remaining parts taken from reference TRBV11-2 and TRBJ2-3, reads EAGVAQSPRYKIIEKRQSVAFWCNPISGHATLYWYQQILGQGPKLLIQFQNNGVVDDSQLPKDRFSAERLKGVDSTLKIQPAKLEDSAVYLCASSSRIGVKDTQYFGPGTRLTVL.

This clonotype has only a few counts. The genes are TRBV7-2 and TRBJ1-2, with D uncertain. V lost 4 bases and J lost 6, with 15 bases in between. This CDR3 region has 14 residues. Per the germline V gene, CDR1 is SGHTA and CDR2 is FQGNSA. CDR3 loop: CASSYGPRRDGYTF. As DNA, the CDR3 is TGTGCCAGCAGCTACGGACCCCGAAGGGATGGCTACACCTTC.

This clonotype was recorded many times. The chain employs TRBV12-3 or TRBV12-4 and TRBJ2-1; 7 positions match TRBD2. Unmatched junction bases numbered 17, after V lost 10 bases and J lost 8 bases. There are 15 residues in the CDR3. The CDR3 loop is CAMGRPGGSPHEQFF. For the CDR3, the DNA is TGTGCCATGGGACGCCCAGGCGGGAGCCCCCATGAGCAGTTCTTC.

This clonotype showed up many times. The chain combines TRBV4-1 with TRBJ1-1; 9 nucleotides match TRBD1. Unmatched junction bases numbered 2, after V lost 1 base and J lost 2 bases. Germline CDR1 MGHRA, CDR2 YSYEKL. The CDR3 has 15 amino acids. This CDR3 reads CASSQGDRDNTEAFF. The CDR3 DNA is TGCGCCAGCAGCCAAGGGGACAGGGATAACACTGAAGCTTTCTTT.

Points on this clonotype: It may be a read error: a sequence one base away is much more abundant. The V call is TRBV11-2, the J call TRBJ2-2, with no clear D. This CDR3 comprises 12 residues. Per germline, CDR1 SGHAT and CDR2 FQNNGV. V lost 8 bases and J lost 5, with 9 bases in between. The CDR3 reads CASRPPTGELFF. In nucleotides, the CDR3 is TGTGCCAGCCGCCCACCGACCGGGGAGCTGTTTTTT.

Only a few counts were recorded for this clonotype. The V call is TRBV12-3 or TRBV12-4, the J call TRBJ2-3; possibly TRBD2 for D (6 bases). CDR3 length equals 14 residues. Trimming cost V 8 bases and J 2 bases, with 14 bases left between them. As DNA, the CDR3 is TGTGCCAGCCTGGGAGGAGAACACACAGATACGCAGTATTTT. As protein: CASLGGEHTDTQYF.

V is TRBV2 and J is TRBJ1-2; TRBD1 matches 9 bases. V was clipped by 10 bases and J by 0 bases; unmatched bases: 3. Germline CDR1 reads SNHLY; CDR2 reads FYNNEI. The CDR3 covers 13 residues. The CDR3 here is CATRTGANYGYTF. The DNA of the CDR3 is TGTGCCACCAGGACAGGGGCTAACTATGGCTACACCTTC.

This clonotype showed up just a few times. The gene calls are TRBV27 and TRBJ2-7; D tentatively fits TRBD1 or TRBD2 (5 bases each). V was shortened by 4 bases and J by 6 bases, with 13 bases between the two germline ends. The germline gives CDR1 MNHEY, CDR2 SMNVEV (reference sequence). This CDR3 region has 13 residues. CDR3: CASSSRGMGEQYF. The DNA for the CDR3 is TGTGCCAGCAGTTCGAGGGGAATGGGCGAGCAGTACTTC.

The gene calls are TRBV12-3 or TRBV12-4 and TRBJ2-1; 7 bases match TRBD1. This CDR3 is 14 amino acids long. With 6 bases clipped from V and 9 bases from J, the junction kept 11 bases outside the gene matches. The chain's CDR3 is CASSQTGIQSEQFF. Written as DNA, the CDR3 is TGTGCCAGCAGCCAGACAGGGATACAATCTGAGCAGTTCTTC.

This chain links TRBV6-1 with TRBJ2-3, with no clear D. CDR1 is MNHNS and CDR2 is SASEGT in the germline V gene. V was pared by 1 base and J by 2 bases, with 13 bases between. This CDR3 is 16 amino acids long. CDR3 sequence: CASSEDGPTYTDTQYF. In nucleotides, the CDR3 is TGTGCCAGCAGTGAAGACGGACCAACTTACACAGATACGCAGTATTTT.

V usage is TRBV27 and J usage is TRBJ2-7; 7 bases map to TRBD2. The CDR3 loop spans 12 amino acids. Per germline, CDR1 MNHEY and CDR2 SMNVEV (reference sequence). V gave up 4 bases and J gave up 7 bases; unmatched junction bases: 4. The CDR3 sequence: CASSSPGGEQYV. CDR3 bases: TGTGCCAGCAGTTCACCGGGGGGTGAGCAGTACGTC.

The chain recombines TRBV3-1 with TRBJ2-5, with D possibly called TRBD1 or TRBD2 (6 bases each). Germline-derived CDR1 and CDR2 are LGHDT and YNNKEL (reference sequence). The CDR3 runs 18 residues. V lost 1 base, J lost 4 bases, and 22 bases lay in between. The CDR3 loop reads CASSQVGGTKLRSETQYF. As DNA, the CDR3 is TGTGCCAGCAGCCAAGTCGGCGGGACAAAATTAAGGTCAGAGACCCAGTACTTC.

The chain uses TRBV10-2 and TRBJ2-7, with a weak D call TRBD1 (7 bases). Trimming shortened V by 8 bases and J by 3 bases, and 14 bases separated the two germline ends. The germline V gene encodes CDR1 WSHSY and CDR2 SAAADI. The CDR3 is 13 amino acids. The DNA of the CDR3 is TGCGCCAGCGGCGGGACAGCTTACTACGAGCAGTACTTC. Amino acids: CASGGTAYYEQYF.